This note documents a single TCR beta chain sequence. These data come from a study of OX40 agonist ivuxolimab in advanced cancers. Study context: Dose-escalation patients' cancers were hepatocellular carcinoma, melanoma, renal cell or head and neck cancer. A mean age of around 66 years, range roughly 23 to 79, was recorded, and 70% to 85% were male.

Sequencing used immunoSEQ multiplex PCR; TCRdb keeps in-frame clones, though not all of them. The sample includes 37,000 or so clones, roughly 69% of them seen just once. V lost 4 bases and J 1 base, leaving 9 bases between the germline ends. Germline CDR1 and CDR2: SGHKS and YYEKEE (reference sequence). The CDR3 runs 15 residues. Sampling times: baseline, cycle 4 day 1, cycle 7 day 1. V gene TRBV5-5 combines with J gene TRBJ2-6; D gene ambiguous. The specimen comprised CD4+ or CD8+ T cells sorted from blood, sampled in a trial of the OX40 agonist ivuxolimab. The source of this sequence is an adult with an advanced solid tumor such as melanoma, head and neck, liver or kidney cancer. The CDR3 spells CASSITKSGANVLTF. The DNA for the CDR3 is TGTGCCAGCAGCATAACTAAGTCTGGGGCCAACGTCCTGACTTTC. Together with reference TRBV5-5 and TRBJ2-6, the CDR3 gives the full variable domain: DAGVTQSPTHLIKTRGQQVTLRCSPISGHKSVSWYQQVLGQGPQFIFQYYEKEERGRGNFPDRFSARQFPNYSSELNVNALLLGDSALYLCASSITKSGANVLTFGAGSRLTVL.